The following is a TCR beta chain sequence with its context. The data were obtained in a study of shared clonotypes between healthy human individuals. Trimming removed 5 bases from V and 6 bases from J, with 15 bases in between. Germline CDR1 reads SGDLS; CDR2 reads YYNGEE. The CDR3 runs to 14 residues. It was into CD45RA+ naive and CD45RA-negative memory subsets that the CD4+ cells were split. A 200 ng quantity of DNA, roughly 29,000 T cell genomes, went into the sorted-subset replicate PCRs. Here immunoSEQ multiplex PCR was the method, and the copy in TCRdb shows in-frame clones only, minus some. The data hold some 2.4 million clones, with roughly 93% observed a single time.

The receptor comes from a man younger than 30 in good health. Some clones in this sample may be carry-over from other donors' samples. Sequencing input: naive CD4+ T cells from PBMCs. Subset defined: CD45RA+ positively selected. The V and J genes are TRBV9 and TRBJ2-1; D is uncertain. CDR3: CASSITGLRNEQFF. In DNA, the CDR3 is TGTGCCAGCAGTATAACCGGGCTACGCAATGAGCAGTTCTTC.